These T cell receptor beta chains were read from a single sample in a study of T cells in Graves' hyperthyroidism and ophthalmopathy. MiXCR, applied by TCRdb to the multiplex PCR reads, yields one record per CDR3 protein. Here the sample spans hundreds of thousands of distinct CDR3 sequences, under 20% being singletons. The sequencing sample was made of blood. The receptors were gathered from a woman in her 50s with Graves' hyperthyroidism that later progressed to Graves' ophthalmopathy. The CDR3 runs from the conserved cysteine through the conserved F or W.

V	J	CDR3
TRBV5-1	TRBJ1-6	CASSLVSIGLRSPLHF
TRBV10-3	TRBJ2-5	CAISAGLAGGKQETQYF
TRBV7-2	TRBJ1-2	CASSFRQGSDGYTF
TRBV29-1	TRBJ2-3	CSVAPSGLTDTQYF
TRBV5-1	TRBJ1-1	CASSPYSGPLAAFF
TRBV7-3	TRBJ2-1	CASSRGLAEYNEQFF
TRBV7-2	TRBJ2-3	CASSAGREDTQYF
TRBV7-2	TRBJ1-4	CASSPSTDPLNEKLFF
TRBV7-2	TRBJ1-1	CASITGGNTEAFF
TRBV19	TRBJ2-5	CASSPQRGQETQYF
TRBV27	TRBJ2-1	CASSLVGAYNEQFF
TRBV5-5	TRBJ2-5	CASSLFVSGQGETQYF
TRBV29-1	TRBJ2-2	CSVLGTGTGELFF
TRBV4-1	TRBJ1-6	CASSPQSGGKGNSPLHF
TRBV5-1	TRBJ1-1	CASSSTGALTEAFF
TRBV20-1	TRBJ1-4	CSARDTGTLFEKLFF
TRBV6-2/TRBV6-3	TRBJ1-4	CASRQGRLEKLFF
TRBV19	TRBJ2-1	CASSIDRDLINEQFF
TRBV6-1	TRBJ1-2	CASSPGGKWFYGYTF
TRBV27	TRBJ2-2	CASSFQGLAGSSGELFF
TRBV6-1	TRBJ2-2	CASSEVGVTGELFF
TRBV9	TRBJ1-1	CASERVVNTEAFF
TRBV2	TRBJ1-1	CASREGQGAYEAFF
TRBV6-4	TRBJ2-1	CASSDTPADYNEQFF
TRBV20-1	TRBJ2-1	CSAREGASGPSSYNEQFF
TRBV5-1	TRBJ2-3	CASSRTRTSTDTQYF
TRBV5-1	TRBJ2-1	CASRLNRGQSYNEQFF
TRBV9	TRBJ2-5	CASSVGLAGETQYF
TRBV12-3/TRBV12-4	TRBJ1-2	CASSQGVNYGYTF
TRBV7-9	TRBJ2-1	CASSPPPSYEQFF
TRBV5-8	TRBJ1-5	CASSITRGWDQPQHF
TRBV2	TRBJ2-6	CASSEDRANSGANVLTF
TRBV6-1	TRBJ1-1	CASRHEGGQGSEAFF
TRBV5-1	TRBJ1-4	CASSPREPTNEKLFF
TRBV5-1	TRBJ2-7	CASSLGTVYEQYF
TRBV5-1	TRBJ2-3	CASSLIATSTDTQYF
TRBV6-1	TRBJ1-5	CASSTGTGGNQPQHF
TRBV20-1	TRBJ1-1	CSARNRGRGNTEAFF
TRBV11-2	TRBJ1-5	CASSRDRGEHQPQHF
TRBV5-1	TRBJ2-1	CASSPGQGYRSYNEQFF
TRBV18	TRBJ2-3	CASSLSGTSGGRTDTQYF